This record covers a single T cell receptor (delta chain). The data were obtained in a study of gamma-delta T cells after stem cell transplantation. TCRdb processed the RT-PCR reads again with the CATT caller. The table has 15,000 to 18,000 delta-chain clones, less than 10% seen once. V dropped 1 base and J dropped 3; count of bases not matched to a gene: 15. Germline loops: CDR1 GEAIGNYY, CDR2 EKD. CDR3 length: 18 amino acids. The chain has TRDV2 and TRDJ1; 8 positions match TRDD2. The TCR was taken from a human donor. It is not recorded whose cells these are; they may come from a transplant donor. Sample: gamma-delta T cells. Written as DNA, the CDR3 is TGTGCCTGTGACACTCTTCCTACTCGAACTTATTTCGCCGATAAACTCATCTTT. It encodes CACDTLPTRTYFADKLIF.